This is a list of T cell receptor beta chains from one sample in a study of T cell repertoires in cytomegalovirus infection. TCRdb reprocessed the reads via MiXCR and lists one record per CDR3 protein. The table records about 230,000 distinct CDR3 sequences, about 5.9% of them present only once. The specimen sequenced was PBMCs. These receptors originate from a human donor in good health (CMV status not recorded). Some clones in this sample may be carry-over from other donors' samples. Both conserved end residues are part of each CDR3. A D gene is named only where the DNA matches it firmly. Clone size is stated in some rows and not others, as once, few, many or a class when expanded.

clone size	CDR3 length	D gene	V gene	J gene	CDR3 protein	CDR3 DNA
many	15	-	TRBV12-3/TRBV12-4	TRBJ2-6	CASSVLSSGANVLTF	TGTGCCAGCAGTGTACTCTCCTCTGGGGCCAACGTCCTGACTTTC
few	15	TRBD2	TRBV9	TRBJ2-1	CASSVVRGTVNEQFF	TGTGCCAGCAGCGTAGTGCGGGGGACCGTCAATGAGCAGTTCTTC
many	13	TRBD1	TRBV11-2	TRBJ2-7	CASSYRDSYEQYF	TGTGCCAGCAGCTACCGGGACAGCTACGAGCAGTACTTC
many	21	TRBD2	TRBV7-2	TRBJ2-1	CASSSPLALAGPSLWDNEQFF	TGTGCCAGCAGCTCACCCCTCGCCCTAGCGGGGCCCTCTCTCTGGGACAATGAGCAGTTCTTC
many	14	-	TRBV7-2	TRBJ1-4	CASSFTSTNEKLFF	TGTGCCAGCAGCTTTACTTCAACTAATGAAAAACTGTTTTTT
many	14	-	TRBV4-1	TRBJ1-2	CASSHQMELYGYTF	TGCGCCAGCAGCCACCAAATGGAGCTCTATGGCTACACCTTC
many	16	TRBD1	TRBV28	TRBJ1-3	CASTGTDLTSGNTIYF	TGTGCCAGCACCGGGACAGACCTCACCTCTGGAAACACCATATATTTT
-	15	-	TRBV10-3	TRBJ2-5	CAISESLGSDETQYF	TGTGCCATCAGTGAGTCTCTGGGCTCGGACGAGACCCAGTACTTC
many	14	-	TRBV5-1	TRBJ1-1	CASSLQGLDTEAFF	TGCGCCAGCAGCTTGCAAGGGTTGGACACTGAAGCTTTCTTT
many	17	TRBD1	TRBV5-8	TRBJ2-1	CASSLNVAGGGYNEQFF	TGTGCCAGCAGCTTGAACGTTGCAGGGGGCGGCTACAATGAGCAGTTCTTC
-	14	-	TRBV7-9	TRBJ2-7	CASSLGEQGDEQYF	TGTGCCAGCAGCTTGGGCGAACAGGGAGACGAGCAGTACTTC
many	15	TRBD1	TRBV10-3	TRBJ2-1	CAISEEQGVYNEQFF	TGTGCCATCAGTGAAGAGCAGGGGGTATACAATGAGCAGTTCTTC
many	15	-	TRBV28	TRBJ1-5	CASSPPDRSWQPQHF	TGTGCCAGCAGTCCACCGGACAGAAGTTGGCAGCCCCAGCATTTT
many	13	TRBD1	TRBV20-1	TRBJ1-5	CSARDRGGQPQHF	TGCAGTGCCCGAGACAGGGGTGGCCAGCCCCAGCATTTT
many	11	-	TRBV29-1	TRBJ2-3	CSVYRVDTQYF	TGCAGCGTTTACCGGGTTGATACGCAGTATTTT
many	15	-	TRBV7-2	TRBJ1-2	CASRVGVSQFYGYTF	TGTGCCAGCAGAGTGGGGGTGTCACAGTTCTATGGCTACACCTTC